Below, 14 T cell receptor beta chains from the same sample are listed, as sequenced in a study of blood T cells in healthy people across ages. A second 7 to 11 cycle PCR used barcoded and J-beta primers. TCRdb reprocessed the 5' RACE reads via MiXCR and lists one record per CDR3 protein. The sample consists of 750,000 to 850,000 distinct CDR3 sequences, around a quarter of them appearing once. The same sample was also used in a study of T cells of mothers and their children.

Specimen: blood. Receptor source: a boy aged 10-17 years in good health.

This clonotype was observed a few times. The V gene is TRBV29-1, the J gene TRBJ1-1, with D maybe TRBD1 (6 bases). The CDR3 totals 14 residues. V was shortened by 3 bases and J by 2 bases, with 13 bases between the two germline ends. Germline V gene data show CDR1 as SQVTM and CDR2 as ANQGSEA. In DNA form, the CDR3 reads TGCAGCGTTGACGGTACGGGACACAACACTGAAGCTTTCTTT. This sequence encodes CSVDGTGHNTEAFF.

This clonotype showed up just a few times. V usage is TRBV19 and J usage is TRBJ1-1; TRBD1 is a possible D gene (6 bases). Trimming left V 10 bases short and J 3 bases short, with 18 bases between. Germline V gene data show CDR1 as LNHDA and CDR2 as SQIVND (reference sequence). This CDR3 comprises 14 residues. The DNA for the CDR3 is TGTGCCACGCACAGGGACACCTACTACACTGAAGCTTTCTTT. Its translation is CATHRDTYYTEAFF.

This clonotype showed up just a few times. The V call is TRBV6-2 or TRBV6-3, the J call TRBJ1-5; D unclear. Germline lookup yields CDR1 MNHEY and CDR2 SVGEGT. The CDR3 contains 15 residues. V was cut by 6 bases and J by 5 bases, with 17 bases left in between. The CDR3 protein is CASRELGWRHQPQHF. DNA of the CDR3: TGTGCCAGCAGGGAGTTAGGCTGGAGACATCAGCCCCAGCATTTT.

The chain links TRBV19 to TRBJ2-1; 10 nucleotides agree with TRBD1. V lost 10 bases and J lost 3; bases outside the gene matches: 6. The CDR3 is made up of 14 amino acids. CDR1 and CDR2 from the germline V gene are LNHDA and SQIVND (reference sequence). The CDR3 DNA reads TGTGCCATCGCGACAGGGGGCATCTACAATGAGCAGTTCTTC. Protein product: CAIATGGIYNEQFF.

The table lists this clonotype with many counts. The DNA for the CDR3 is TGCAGCGTTAGACAGGATACCTACGAGCAGTACTTC. Its translation: CSVRQDTYEQYF. The chain joins TRBV29-1 to TRBJ2-7; the D gene is possibly TRBD1 (6 bases). This CDR3 is 12 amino acids long. The germline V gene has CDR1 SQVTM and CDR2 ANQGSEA. Trimming pared 5 bases from V and 2 bases from J, leaving 10 bases between.

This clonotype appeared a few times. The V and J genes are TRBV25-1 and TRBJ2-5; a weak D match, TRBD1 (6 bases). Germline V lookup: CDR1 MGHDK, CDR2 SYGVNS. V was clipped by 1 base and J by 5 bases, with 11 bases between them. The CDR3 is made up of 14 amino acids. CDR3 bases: TGTGCCAGCAGTGAATCGGGCAGGGGTGAGACCCAGTACTTC. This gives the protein CASSESGRGETQYF.

The CDR3 protein is CASSLTDSSYNEQFF. CDR3 DNA sequence: TGCGCCAGCAGCTTGACAGACAGCTCCTACAATGAGCAGTTCTTC. V gene TRBV5-1 combines with J gene TRBJ2-1; D might be TRBD1 (5 bases). This CDR3 contains 15 residues. Trimming took 1 base from V and 0 from J, leaving 8 bases between them. Germline CDR1 reads SGHRS; CDR2 reads YFSETQ.

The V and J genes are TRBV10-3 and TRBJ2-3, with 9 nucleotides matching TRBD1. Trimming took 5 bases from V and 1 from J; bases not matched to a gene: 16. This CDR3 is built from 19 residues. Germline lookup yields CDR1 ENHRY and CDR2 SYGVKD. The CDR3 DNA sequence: TGTGCCATCAGTCCCCAGGGGGACAGGGCGGTCGTGGGCACAGATACGCAGTATTTT. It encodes CAISPQGDRAVVGTDTQYF.

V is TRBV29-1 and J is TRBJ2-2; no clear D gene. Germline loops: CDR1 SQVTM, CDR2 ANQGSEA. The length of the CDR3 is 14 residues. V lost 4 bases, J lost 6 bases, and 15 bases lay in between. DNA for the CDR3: TGCAGCGTTGCGTCCGGCCTCATCGCCGGGGAGCTGTTTTTT. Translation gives CSVASGLIAGELFF.

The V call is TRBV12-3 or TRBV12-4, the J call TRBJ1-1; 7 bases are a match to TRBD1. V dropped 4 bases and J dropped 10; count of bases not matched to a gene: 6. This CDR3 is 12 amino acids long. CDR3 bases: TGTGCCAGCAGTTCCCAGGGGGATGGAGCTTTCTTT. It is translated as CASSSQGDGAFF.

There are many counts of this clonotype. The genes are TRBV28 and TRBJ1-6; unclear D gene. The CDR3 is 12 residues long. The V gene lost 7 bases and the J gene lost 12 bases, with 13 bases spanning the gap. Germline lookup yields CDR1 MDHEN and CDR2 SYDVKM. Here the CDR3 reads CASTPPRGPLHF. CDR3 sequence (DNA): TGTGCCAGCACCCCTCCCCGCGGACCCCTCCACTTT.

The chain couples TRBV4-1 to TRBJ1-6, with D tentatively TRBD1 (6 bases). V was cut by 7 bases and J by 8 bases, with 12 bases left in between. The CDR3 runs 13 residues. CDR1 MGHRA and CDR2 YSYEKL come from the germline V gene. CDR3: CASTQGGDSPLHF. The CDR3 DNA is TGCGCCAGCACACAGGGAGGCGATTCACCCCTCCACTTT.

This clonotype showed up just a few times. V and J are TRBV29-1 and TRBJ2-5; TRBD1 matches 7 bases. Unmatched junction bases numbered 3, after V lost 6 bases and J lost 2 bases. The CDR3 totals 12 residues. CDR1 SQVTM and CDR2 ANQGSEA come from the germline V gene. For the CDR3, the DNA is TGCAGCGTGATGGGACAGCAAGAGACCCAGTACTTC. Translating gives CSVMGQQETQYF.

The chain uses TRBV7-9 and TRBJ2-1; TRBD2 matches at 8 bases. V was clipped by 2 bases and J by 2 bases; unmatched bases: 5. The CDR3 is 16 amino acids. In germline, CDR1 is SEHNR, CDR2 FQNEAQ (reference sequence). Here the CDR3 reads CASSLIAGLTYNEQFF. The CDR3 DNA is TGTGCCAGCAGCTTAATAGCGGGACTAACCTACAATGAGCAGTTCTTC.